This T cell receptor (beta chain) was documented in a study of persistence of HIV-infected CD4 T cells (dated by TCRdb to the early 2020s). As for the study more broadly: Suppressive ART had been received by participants for a median of roughly 8 years. Apart from a couple of participants who underwent leukapheresis at a single time point, peripheral blood samples of up to about 180 mL were collected from participants at multiple time points. Anti-CD3/anti-CD28 stimulation activated a higher proportion of cells, with a lower memory fraction, than antigen stimulation. CMV- and HIV-1 Gag-responding CD4+ T cells were isolated from ART-treated individuals so that antigen-driven clonal expansion of HIV-1-infected cells could be examined. The clonality of all cells in each sorted population was assessed by TCRbeta sequencing, whereas the clonality of infected cells was assessed by proviral sequencing. The TCR cluster analysis across participants included about eight participants for CMV and roughly seven participants for Gag.

As to this clone: This clone's antigen is unknown. Within one base of it there is no much larger clone, and no base qualities were kept.

TCRbeta repertoires were sequenced from genomic DNA with the immunoSEQ hsTCRB assay version 4 in survey mode. For TCRbeta sequencing, genomic DNA was diluted to roughly 9.2 ng/uL, with up to about 1 ug used per sample. The study's processing was this. TCRbeta data analysis was done in ImmunoSeq Analyzer 3.0, and diversity was calculated on productive nucleotide rearrangements. Using the Immunarch R package, the improved Chao index served to estimate lower-bound TCR diversity and the Gini coefficient served to estimate clonality. Nucleotide rearrangements that differed but encoded the same CDR3beta amino acid sequence were counted as separate clonotypes. Differential abundance analysis found TCRbeta sequences that were significantly enriched in antigen-responding cells compared with anti-CD3/anti-CD28-activated cells. GLIPH2 clustered TCRs by predicted peptide-MHC specificity, both within individual participants and across merged participant data sets. In TCRdb, the immuneACCESS table is reduced to in-frame sequences with V and J assigned. These tables do not hold every clone; where another copy was compared, an unresolved V gene accounts for under half, and the others remain unexplained. D and trimming come from the DNA, and the V and J calls and clone size come from that table. The sample yields 40,000 or so clones; about nine tenths were counted once. The ten largest clones represent around 0.48% of the sample.

V is reduced by 1 base and J by 0 bases, leaving a spacing of 10 bases between them. Looking up the germline V gene yields CDR1 MGHRA and CDR2 YSYEKL. The CDR3 goes from the cysteine to the phenylalanine over 16 residues. Of the read, only the CDR3 DNA is kept; its 48 bases are in frame from base 1. Study-wide conclusions, independent of this receptor: TCRbeta richness in CMV- and Gag-responding cells was significantly lower than in anti-CD3/anti-CD28-responding cells; CMV-responding cells had higher oligoclonality than CD3/CD28-stimulated and Gag-responding cells. Within the same sorted populations, TCR oligoclonality correlated with proviral oligoclonality. Antigen-responding cells were enriched for degenerate expanded CDR3beta sequences, which suggests convergent selection of CD4+ responses to CMV and Gag. Bulk TCR analyses could not be restricted to the rare CMV-responding cells that actually carried HIV-1 proviruses. Few individuals were included in the study, and only a limited range of antigens was tested.

Interpreted using the paper, the treatment or condition label stands for: suppressive antiretroviral therapy. As a nonspecific positive control representing the CD4+ T cell repertoire, cells were stimulated with anti-CD3/anti-CD28 magnetic beads. Sorting of responding CD4+ T cells was based on upregulation of both CD40 ligand and CD69. HIV-1-infected adults in whom suppressive ART had been started during chronic infection were enrolled as participants. Participants had undetectable plasma HIV-1 RNA below 50 copies/mL for at least 4 years. To be included, a participant needed positive CMV serology and a CD4+ T cell count above 400 cells/uL. Before stimulation, PBMCs were isolated using density centrifugation and then depleted of CD8+ T cells. CD8-depleted PBMCs were stimulated for about 19 hours with anti-CD28/CD49d costimulation, CD40-blocking antibody and enfuvirtide to prevent new infections. Cell sorting was done on a Beckman Coulter MoFlo Legacy or XDP sorter, and dead cells were excluded with propidium iodide. Genomic DNA was extracted using the QIAamp DNA Mini Kit for samples with more than one million cells and using the Quick-DNA Microprep Kit for all other samples.

This TCR was sampled from an adult woman with HIV who was CMV-seropositive. The specimen comprised CD4+ T cells sorted from PBMCs after approximately 19-hour stimulation, sampled from a patient who received antiretroviral therapy. The label giving this sample's cell subset or site can be read as: CD40L+CD69+ CD4 T cells responding to anti-CD3/anti-CD28 beads, representing the overall repertoire. The receptor chain draws on TRBV4-1 and TRBJ1-5, with no confident D gene call. The CDR3 region has the sequence CASSQAGRFSNQPQHF. The nucleotides are TGCGCCAGCAGCCAAGCTGGGAGGTTTAGCAATCAGCCCCAGCATTTT.